A selection of T cell receptor beta chains follows, all from one sample in a study of T-cell reconstitution after alpha-beta-depleted transplantation in children. TCRdb ran MiXCR on the PCR reads and lists one entry per CDR3 protein. The sample lists 190,000 or so distinct CDR3 sequences; roughly 6.5% were seen once. Here the sequenced sample was PBMCs, taken before TCRalphabeta/CD19-depleted stem cell transplant. The receptors come from a girl in the first two years of life with combined immunodeficiency, due to receive a stem cell transplant. Each CDR3 is given with its conserved first and last residue. The D gene is left open where the match is weak.

v_gene	d_gene	j_gene	CDR3aa
TRBV29-1	.	TRBJ2-7	CSVESAQGDLYEQYF
TRBV4-3	.	TRBJ1-2	CASSQGPGSIEPKYYGYTF
TRBV15	.	TRBJ2-3	CATSRELFTDTQYF
TRBV27	TRBD2	TRBJ2-2	CARRLAGRQPNTGELFF
TRBV14	.	TRBJ1-1	CASSRQVNTEAFF
TRBV6-5	TRBD2	TRBJ2-1	CASSYPLPSGGAAEQFF
TRBV28	TRBD2	TRBJ2-3	CASRPSLLAELTDTQYF
TRBV7-8	.	TRBJ2-7	CASSLFGLVLPYEQYF
TRBV7-2	.	TRBJ1-1	CASTASRSEAFF
TRBV12-3/TRBV12-4	.	TRBJ1-2	CASSLVPGSPNYGYTF
TRBV4-3	TRBD2	TRBJ2-3	CASSQDVAGGSTDTQYF
TRBV29-1	.	TRBJ1-2	CSVEVFTVVNYGYTF
TRBV12-3/TRBV12-4	.	TRBJ2-7	CASSFGARAYEQYF
TRBV7-8	.	TRBJ2-5	CASSLANEETQYF
TRBV5-1	TRBD1	TRBJ1-2	CASSPRDSSGYTF
TRBV7-2	TRBD1	TRBJ1-3	CASSQAGGRNTIYF
TRBV7-3	TRBD2	TRBJ2-1	CASSPLAGGVVYNEQFF
TRBV6-2/TRBV6-3	.	TRBJ2-7	CASSYSTASGYEQYF
TRBV7-2	.	TRBJ2-5	CASSLDGGQETQYF
TRBV5-1	.	TRBJ2-2	CATSYRSGELFF
TRBV29-1	.	TRBJ2-7	CSVEGRDSYEQYF
TRBV29-1	TRBD1	TRBJ1-1	CSVAGRGLEAFF
TRBV24-1	TRBD1	TRBJ1-5	CATSDSSGDRAGQPQHF
TRBV2	.	TRBJ1-1	CASSQNWAAMFGLTEAFF
TRBV9	.	TRBJ2-5	CASSVSGRNGLYGETQYF
TRBV20-1	.	TRBJ2-3	CSAFRVGSSTDTQYF
TRBV20-1	TRBD1	TRBJ1-5	CSAEGDRNQPQHF
TRBV6-4	TRBD2	TRBJ2-3	CACCFWRGERSGAIDTQYF